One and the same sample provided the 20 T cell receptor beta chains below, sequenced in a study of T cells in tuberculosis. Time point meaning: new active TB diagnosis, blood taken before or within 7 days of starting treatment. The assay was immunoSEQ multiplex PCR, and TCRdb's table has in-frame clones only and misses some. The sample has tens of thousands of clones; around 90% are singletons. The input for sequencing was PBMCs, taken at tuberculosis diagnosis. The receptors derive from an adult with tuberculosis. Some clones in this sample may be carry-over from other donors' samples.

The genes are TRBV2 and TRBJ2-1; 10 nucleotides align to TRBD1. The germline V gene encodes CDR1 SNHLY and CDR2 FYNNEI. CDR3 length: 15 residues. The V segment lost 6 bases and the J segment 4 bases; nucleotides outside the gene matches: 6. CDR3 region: CASSARTGGYNEQFF. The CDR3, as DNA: TGTGCCAGCAGCGCCCGGACAGGGGGTTACAATGAGCAGTTCTTC.

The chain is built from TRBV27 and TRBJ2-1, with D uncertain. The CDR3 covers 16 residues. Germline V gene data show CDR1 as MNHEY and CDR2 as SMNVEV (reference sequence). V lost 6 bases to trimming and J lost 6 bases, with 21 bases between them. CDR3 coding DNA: TGTGCCAGCAGCCCCGAGGTACCCTACCCGTCCAATGAGCAGTTCTTC. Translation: CASSPEVPYPSNEQFF.

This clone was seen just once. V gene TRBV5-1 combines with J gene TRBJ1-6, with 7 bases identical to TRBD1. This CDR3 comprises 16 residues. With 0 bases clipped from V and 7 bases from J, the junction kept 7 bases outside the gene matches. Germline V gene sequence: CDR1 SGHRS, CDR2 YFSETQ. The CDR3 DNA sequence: TGCGCCAGCAGCTTGGACCCCGGGACAGACAATTCACCCCTCCACTTT. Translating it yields CASSLDPGTDNSPLHF.

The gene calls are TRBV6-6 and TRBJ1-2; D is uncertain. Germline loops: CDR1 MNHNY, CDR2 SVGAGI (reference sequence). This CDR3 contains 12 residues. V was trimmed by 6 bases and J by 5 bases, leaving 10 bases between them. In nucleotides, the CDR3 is TGTGCCAGCAGCCAAAGAGAGTATGGCTACACCTTC. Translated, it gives CASSQREYGYTF.

Here the CDR3 DNA reads TGCGCCAGCTCCGCGGGGGGGCCCGTCACAGATACGCAGTATTTT. Encoded protein: CASSAGGPVTDTQYF. The gene calls are TRBV5-1 and TRBJ2-3; TRBD2 matches 9 bases. Germline V gene data show CDR1 as SGHRS and CDR2 as YFSETQ. The V gene end was trimmed by 7 bases and the J gene end by 2 bases; junction bases not matched to a gene: 8. CDR3 length: 15 residues.

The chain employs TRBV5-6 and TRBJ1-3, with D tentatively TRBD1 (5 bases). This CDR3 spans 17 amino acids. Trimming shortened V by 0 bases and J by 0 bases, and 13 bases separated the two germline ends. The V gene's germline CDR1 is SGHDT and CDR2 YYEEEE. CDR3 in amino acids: CASSLVVQGRSGNTIYF. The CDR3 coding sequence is TGTGCCAGCAGCTTGGTCGTCCAGGGCCGCTCTGGAAACACCATATATTTT.

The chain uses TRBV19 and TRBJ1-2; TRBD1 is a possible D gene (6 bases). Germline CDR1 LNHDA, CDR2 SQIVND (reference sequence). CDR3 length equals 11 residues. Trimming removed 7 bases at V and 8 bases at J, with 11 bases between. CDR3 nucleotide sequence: TGTGCCAGTACTAACAGGGCGGGCTACACCTTC. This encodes CASTNRAGYTF.

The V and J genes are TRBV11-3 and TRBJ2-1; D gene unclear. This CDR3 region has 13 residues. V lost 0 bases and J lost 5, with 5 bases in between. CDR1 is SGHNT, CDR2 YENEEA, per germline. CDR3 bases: TGTGCCAGCAGCTTAGAGAACAACAATGAGCAGTTCTTC. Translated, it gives CASSLENNNEQFF.

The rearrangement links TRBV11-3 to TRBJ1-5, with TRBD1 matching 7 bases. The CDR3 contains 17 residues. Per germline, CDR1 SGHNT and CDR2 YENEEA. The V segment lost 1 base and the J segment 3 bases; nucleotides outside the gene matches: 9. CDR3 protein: CASSLGGGGQYNQPQHF. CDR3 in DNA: TGTGCCAGCAGCTTAGGCGGGGGGGGACAGTACAATCAGCCCCAGCATTTT.

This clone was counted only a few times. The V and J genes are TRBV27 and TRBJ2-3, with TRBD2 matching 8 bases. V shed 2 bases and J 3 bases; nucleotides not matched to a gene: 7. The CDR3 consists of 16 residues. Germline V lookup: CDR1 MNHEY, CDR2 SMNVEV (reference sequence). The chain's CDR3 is CASSLRGKRGTDTQYF. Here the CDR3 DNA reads TGTGCCAGCAGTTTAAGAGGAAAGCGGGGGACAGATACGCAGTATTTT.

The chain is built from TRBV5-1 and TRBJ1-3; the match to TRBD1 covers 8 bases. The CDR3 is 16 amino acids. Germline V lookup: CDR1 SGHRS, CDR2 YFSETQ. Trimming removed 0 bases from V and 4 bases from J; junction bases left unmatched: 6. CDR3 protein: CASSLVGRGLGNTIYF. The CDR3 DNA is TGCGCCAGCAGCTTGGTGGGCAGGGGGCTCGGAAACACCATATATTTT.

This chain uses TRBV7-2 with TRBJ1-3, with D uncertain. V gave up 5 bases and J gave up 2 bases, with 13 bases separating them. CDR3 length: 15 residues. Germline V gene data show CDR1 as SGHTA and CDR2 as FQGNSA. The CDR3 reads CASSPNTKPGNTIYF. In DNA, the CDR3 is TGTGCCAGCAGCCCAAACACTAAACCTGGAAACACCATATATTTT.

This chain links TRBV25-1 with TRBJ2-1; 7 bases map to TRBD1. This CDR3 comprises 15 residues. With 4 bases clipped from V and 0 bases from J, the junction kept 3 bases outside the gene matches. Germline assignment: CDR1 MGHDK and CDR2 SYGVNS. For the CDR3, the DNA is TGTGCCAGCAGTGGGGACAGTAGCTCCTACAATGAGCAGTTCTTC. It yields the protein CASSGDSSSYNEQFF. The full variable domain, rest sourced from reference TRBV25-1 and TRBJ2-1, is EADIYQTPRYLVIGTGKKITLECSQTMGHDKMYWYQQDPGMELHLIHYSYGVNSTEKGDLSSESTVSRIRTEHFPLTLESARPSHTSQYLCASSGDSSSYNEQFFGPGTRLTVL.

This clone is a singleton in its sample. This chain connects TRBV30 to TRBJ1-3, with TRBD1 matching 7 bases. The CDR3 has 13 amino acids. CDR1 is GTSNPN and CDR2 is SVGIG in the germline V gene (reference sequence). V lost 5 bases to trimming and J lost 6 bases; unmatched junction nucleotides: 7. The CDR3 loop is CAWAGQSINTIYF. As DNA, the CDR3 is TGTGCCTGGGCGGGACAGTCGATAAACACCATATATTTT.

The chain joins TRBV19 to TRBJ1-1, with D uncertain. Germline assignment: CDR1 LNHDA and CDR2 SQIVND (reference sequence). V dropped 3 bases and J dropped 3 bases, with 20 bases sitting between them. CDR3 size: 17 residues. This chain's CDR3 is CASSMRGIPTTYTEAFF. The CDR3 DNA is TGTGCCAGTAGTATGCGGGGAATACCTACAACCTACACTGAAGCTTTCTTT.

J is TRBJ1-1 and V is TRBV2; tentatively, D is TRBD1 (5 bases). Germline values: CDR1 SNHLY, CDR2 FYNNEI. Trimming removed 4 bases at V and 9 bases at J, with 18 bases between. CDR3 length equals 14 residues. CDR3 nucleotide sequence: TGTGCCAGCAGTGCTAGGGGCGGTTTATCCAAAGCTTTCTTT. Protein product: CASSARGGLSKAFF. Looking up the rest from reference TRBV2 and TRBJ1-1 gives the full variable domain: EPEVTQTPSHQVTQMGQEVILRCVPISNHLYFYWYRQILGQKVEFLVSFYNNEISEKSEIFDDQFSVERPDGSNFTLKIRSTKLEDSAMYFCASSARGGLSKAFFGQGTRLTVV.

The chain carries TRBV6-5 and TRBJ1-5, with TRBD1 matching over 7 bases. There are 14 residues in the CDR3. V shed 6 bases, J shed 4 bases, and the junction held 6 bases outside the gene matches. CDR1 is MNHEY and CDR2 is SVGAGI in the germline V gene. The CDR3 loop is CASSPGTENQPQHF. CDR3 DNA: TGTGCCAGCAGCCCCGGGACAGAGAATCAGCCCCAGCATTTT.

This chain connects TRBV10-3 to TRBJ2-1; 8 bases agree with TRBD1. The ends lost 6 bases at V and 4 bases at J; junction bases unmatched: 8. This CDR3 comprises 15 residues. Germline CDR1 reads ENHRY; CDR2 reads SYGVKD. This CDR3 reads CAISPGGAGYNEQFF. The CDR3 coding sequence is TGTGCCATCAGCCCAGGGGGCGCGGGTTACAATGAGCAGTTCTTC.

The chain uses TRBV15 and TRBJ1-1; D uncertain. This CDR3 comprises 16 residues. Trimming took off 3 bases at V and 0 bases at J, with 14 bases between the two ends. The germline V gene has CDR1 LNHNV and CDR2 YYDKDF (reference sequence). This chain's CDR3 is CATSSDMTRMNTEAFF. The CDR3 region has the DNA TGTGCCACCAGCAGCGACATGACACGCATGAACACTGAAGCTTTCTTT. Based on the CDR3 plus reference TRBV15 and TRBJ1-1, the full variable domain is DAMVIQNPRYQVTQFGKPVTLSCSQTLNHNVMYWYQQKSSQAPKLLFHYYDKDFNNEADTPDNFQSRRPNTSFCFLDIRSPGLGDTAMYLCATSSDMTRMNTEAFFGQGTRLTVV.

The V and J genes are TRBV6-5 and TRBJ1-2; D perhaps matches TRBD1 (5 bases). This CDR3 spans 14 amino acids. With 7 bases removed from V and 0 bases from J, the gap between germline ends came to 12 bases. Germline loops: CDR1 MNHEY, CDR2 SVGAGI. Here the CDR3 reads CASNRGGANYGYTF. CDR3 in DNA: TGTGCCAGCAACCGGGGGGGGGCTAACTATGGCTACACCTTC.